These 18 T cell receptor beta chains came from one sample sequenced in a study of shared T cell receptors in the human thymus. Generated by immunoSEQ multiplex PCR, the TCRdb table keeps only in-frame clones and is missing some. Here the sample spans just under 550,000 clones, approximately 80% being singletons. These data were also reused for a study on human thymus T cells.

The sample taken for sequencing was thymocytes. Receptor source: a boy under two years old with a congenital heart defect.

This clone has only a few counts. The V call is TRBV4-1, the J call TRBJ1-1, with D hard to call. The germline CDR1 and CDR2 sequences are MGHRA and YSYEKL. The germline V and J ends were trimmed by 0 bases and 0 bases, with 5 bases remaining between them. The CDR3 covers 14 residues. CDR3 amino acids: CASSQEGVNTEAFF. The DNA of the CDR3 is TGCGCCAGCAGCCAAGAAGGAGTGAACACTGAAGCTTTCTTT.

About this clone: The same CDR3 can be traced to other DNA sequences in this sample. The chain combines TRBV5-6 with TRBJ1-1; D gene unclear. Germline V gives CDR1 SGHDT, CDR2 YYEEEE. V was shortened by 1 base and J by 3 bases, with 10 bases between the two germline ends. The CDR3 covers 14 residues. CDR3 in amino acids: CASSLLGQDTEAFF. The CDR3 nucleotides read TGTGCCAGCAGCTTGCTGGGTCAGGACACTGAAGCTTTCTTT.

The CDR3 spells CAISDLRREASYEQYF. The CDR3 DNA follows: TGTGCCATCAGTGACTTACGGCGGGAGGCGTCCTACGAGCAGTACTTC. This chain joins TRBV10-3 and TRBJ2-7; TRBD2 matches at 8 bases. CDR1 is ENHRY, CDR2 SYGVKD, per germline. The CDR3 extends over 16 amino acids. V shed 3 bases and J 1 base; nucleotides not matched to a gene: 8.

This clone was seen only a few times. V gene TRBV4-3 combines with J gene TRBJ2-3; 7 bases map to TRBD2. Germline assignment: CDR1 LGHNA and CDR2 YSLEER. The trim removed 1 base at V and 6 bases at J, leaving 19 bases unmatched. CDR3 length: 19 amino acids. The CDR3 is CASSQAGNLAETPTDTQYF. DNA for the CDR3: TGCGCCAGCAGCCAAGCGGGGAACCTAGCGGAGACCCCAACGGATACGCAGTATTTT.

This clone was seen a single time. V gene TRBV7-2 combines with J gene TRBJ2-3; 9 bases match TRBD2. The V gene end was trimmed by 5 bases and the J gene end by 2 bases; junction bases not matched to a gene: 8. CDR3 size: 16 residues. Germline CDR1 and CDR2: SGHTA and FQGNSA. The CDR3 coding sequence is TGTGCCAGCAGCCCAGCAAGCGGGAGGATCACAGATACGCAGTATTTT. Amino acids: CASSPASGRITDTQYF.

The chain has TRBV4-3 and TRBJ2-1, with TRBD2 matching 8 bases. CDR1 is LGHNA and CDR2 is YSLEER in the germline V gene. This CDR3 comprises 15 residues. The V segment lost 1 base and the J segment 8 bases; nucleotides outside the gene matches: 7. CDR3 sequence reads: CASSQVLAGSHEQFF. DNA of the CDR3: TGCGCCAGCAGCCAAGTGTTAGCGGGAAGCCATGAGCAGTTCTTC.

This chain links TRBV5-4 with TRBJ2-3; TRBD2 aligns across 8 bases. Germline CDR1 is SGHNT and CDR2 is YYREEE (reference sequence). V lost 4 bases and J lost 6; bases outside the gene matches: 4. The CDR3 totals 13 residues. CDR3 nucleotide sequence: TGTGCCAGCAGCACCCGACTAGCGGATACGCAGTATTTT. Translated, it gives CASSTRLADTQYF.

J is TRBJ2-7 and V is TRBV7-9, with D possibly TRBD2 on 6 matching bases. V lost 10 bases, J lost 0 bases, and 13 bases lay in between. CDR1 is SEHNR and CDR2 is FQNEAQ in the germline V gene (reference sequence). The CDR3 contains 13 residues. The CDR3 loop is CATDDGSSYEQYF. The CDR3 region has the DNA TGTGCCACTGACGACGGGAGCTCCTACGAGCAGTACTTC.

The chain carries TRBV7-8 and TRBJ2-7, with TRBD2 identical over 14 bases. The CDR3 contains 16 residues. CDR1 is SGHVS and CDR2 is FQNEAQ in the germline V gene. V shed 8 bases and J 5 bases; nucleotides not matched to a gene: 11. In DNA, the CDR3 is TGTGCCAGCGGGGGACTAGCGGGAGAAAGGGCCAACGAGCAGTACTTC. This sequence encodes CASGGLAGERANEQYF.

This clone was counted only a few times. The CDR3 DNA follows: TGTGCCAGCAGCCGCCTAGCGGGAGGGCTCTACAATGAGCAGTTCTTC. This gives the protein CASSRLAGGLYNEQFF. The chain is built from TRBV14 and TRBJ2-1; TRBD2 agrees at 12 bases. CDR1 and CDR2 (germline): SGHDN, FVKESK. V was clipped by 4 bases and J by 3 bases; unmatched bases: 4. The CDR3 is 16 residues long.

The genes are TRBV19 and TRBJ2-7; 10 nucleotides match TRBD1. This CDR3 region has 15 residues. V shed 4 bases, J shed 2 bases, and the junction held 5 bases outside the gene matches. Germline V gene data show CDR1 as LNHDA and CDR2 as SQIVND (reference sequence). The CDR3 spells CASSTGTGETYEQYF. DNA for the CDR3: TGTGCCAGTAGTACCGGGACAGGGGAAACCTACGAGCAGTACTTC.

The CDR3 bases are TGTGCCAGCGGTCCGACCGAACGACAGCGCCTTTTGGTAACTTTCTTT. Amino acids: CASGPTERQRLLVTFF. V gene TRBV5-5 combines with J gene TRBJ1-1; possible D gene TRBD1, 5 bases. The V end lost 7 bases, the J end lost 12 bases, and 31 bases lay between the germline ends. The CDR3 has 16 amino acids. Germline V gene lookup returns CDR1 SGHKS and CDR2 YYEKEE (reference sequence).

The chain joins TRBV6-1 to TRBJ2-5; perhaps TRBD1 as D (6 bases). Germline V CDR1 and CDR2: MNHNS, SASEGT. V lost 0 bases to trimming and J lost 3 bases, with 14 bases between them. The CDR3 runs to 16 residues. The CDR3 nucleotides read TGTGCCAGCAGTGAAGCTGGAACAGGGTCGAAAGAGACCCAGTACTTC. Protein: CASSEAGTGSKETQYF.

The CDR3 region is CAWSGLDNEQFF. The CDR3 DNA reads as TGTGCCTGGAGTGGGTTAGACAATGAGCAGTTCTTC. This rearrangement joins TRBV30 to TRBJ2-1; no reliable D call. The germline gives CDR1 GTSNPN, CDR2 SVGIG (reference sequence). V was pared by 1 base and J by 5 bases, with 6 bases between. This CDR3 has 12 residues.

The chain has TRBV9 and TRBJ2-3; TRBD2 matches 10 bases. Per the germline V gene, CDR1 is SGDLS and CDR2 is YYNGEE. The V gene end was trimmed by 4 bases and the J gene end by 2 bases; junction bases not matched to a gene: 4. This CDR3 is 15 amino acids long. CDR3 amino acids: CASSSSGRVTDTQYF. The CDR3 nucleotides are TGTGCCAGCAGCTCTAGCGGGAGAGTCACAGATACGCAGTATTTT.

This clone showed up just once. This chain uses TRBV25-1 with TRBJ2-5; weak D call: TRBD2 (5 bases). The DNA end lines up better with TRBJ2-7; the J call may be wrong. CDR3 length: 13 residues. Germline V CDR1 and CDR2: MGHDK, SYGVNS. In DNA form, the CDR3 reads TGTGCCAGCAGTGAGGTCGGAGGCTACGAGCAGTACTTC. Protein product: CASSEVGGYEQYF.

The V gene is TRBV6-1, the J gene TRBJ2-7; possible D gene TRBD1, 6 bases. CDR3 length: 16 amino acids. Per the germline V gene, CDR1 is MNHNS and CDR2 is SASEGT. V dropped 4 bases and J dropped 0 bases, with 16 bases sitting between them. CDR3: CASSAYGSTGSYEQYF. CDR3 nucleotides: TGTGCCAGCAGTGCCTATGGTTCGACAGGCTCCTACGAGCAGTACTTC.

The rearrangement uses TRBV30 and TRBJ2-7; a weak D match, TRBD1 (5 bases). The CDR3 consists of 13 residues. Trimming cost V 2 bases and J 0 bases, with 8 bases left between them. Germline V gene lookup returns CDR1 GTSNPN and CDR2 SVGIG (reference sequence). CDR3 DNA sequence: TGTGCCTGGAGTCAGGGTCCCTCCTACGAGCAGTACTTC. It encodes CAWSQGPSYEQYF.